The rows below give T cell receptor beta chains drawn from one sample of a study of identical twins. MiXCR was run by TCRdb on the 5' RACE reads, yielding one entry per CDR3 protein. This sample carries under 900,000 distinct CDR3 sequences, approximately 18% of them seen once, and the ten largest clones take roughly 14%. The same data also went into a second study, on T cells expressing NK-cell markers.

The sample comprised PBMCs. All receptors derive from a woman under 30 in good health. Each CDR3 is given with its conserved first and last residue. A D gene is named only where the DNA matches it firmly. Only part of the rows carry a size: once, few, many, or a class if the clone is expanded.

V gene: TRBV29-1
CDR3 length: 12
J gene: TRBJ2-5
clone size: -
D gene: -
CDR3 protein: CSVVEGQETQYF
CDR3 DNA: TGCAGCGTTGTCGAGGGCCAAGAGACCCAGTACTTC

V gene: TRBV4-1
CDR3 length: 14
J gene: TRBJ1-1
clone size: many
D gene: -
CDR3 protein: CASSQVVGVTEAFF
CDR3 DNA: TGCGCCAGCAGCCAAGTCGTGGGGGTCACTGAAGCTTTCTTT

V gene: TRBV10-3
CDR3 length: 14
J gene: TRBJ2-1
clone size: few
D gene: TRBD2
CDR3 protein: CAIKIVGTTNEQFF
CDR3 DNA: TGTGCCATCAAAATCGTCGGGACTACCAATGAGCAGTTCTTC

V gene: TRBV4-2
CDR3 length: 15
J gene: TRBJ2-7
clone size: many
D gene: -
CDR3 protein: CASSQVGLNPYEQYF
CDR3 DNA: TGTGCCAGCAGCCAAGTCGGATTAAATCCCTACGAGCAGTACTTC

V gene: TRBV10-3
CDR3 length: 16
J gene: TRBJ2-5
clone size: -
D gene: TRBD1
CDR3 protein: CAISQPRTGDVETQYF
CDR3 DNA: TGTGCCATCAGTCAACCTAGGACAGGGGACGTGGAGACCCAGTACTTC

V gene: TRBV24-1
CDR3 length: 15
J gene: TRBJ1-1
clone size: -
D gene: -
CDR3 protein: CATSDLRQLNTEAFF
CDR3 DNA: TGTGCCACCAGTGATTTGCGACAGCTGAACACTGAAGCTTTCTTT

V gene: TRBV28
CDR3 length: 14
J gene: TRBJ2-1
clone size: -
D gene: TRBD2
CDR3 protein: CASLRGGLGPEQFF
CDR3 DNA: TGTGCCAGCCTGCGGGGGGGCCTTGGGCCTGAGCAGTTCTTC

V gene: TRBV5-5
CDR3 length: 12
J gene: TRBJ2-2
clone size: -
D gene: -
CDR3 protein: CASSYYAGELFF
CDR3 DNA: TGTGCCAGCAGCTATTACGCCGGGGAGCTGTTTTTT

V gene: TRBV7-9
CDR3 length: 14
J gene: TRBJ2-1
clone size: -
D gene: TRBD2
CDR3 protein: CASEGGRIADEQFF
CDR3 DNA: TGTGCCTCGGAGGGCGGGAGGATCGCAGATGAGCAGTTCTTC

V gene: TRBV7-9
CDR3 length: 14
J gene: TRBJ2-2
clone size: -
D gene: TRBD1
CDR3 protein: CASSLDQGARELFF
CDR3 DNA: TGTGCCAGCAGCTTAGACCAGGGGGCGCGGGAGCTGTTTTTT

V gene: TRBV19
CDR3 length: 13
J gene: TRBJ2-1
clone size: -
D gene: -
CDR3 protein: CASSIPGRDEQFF
CDR3 DNA: TGTGCCAGTAGTATCCCCGGACGCGATGAGCAGTTCTTC

V gene: TRBV4-1
CDR3 length: 14
J gene: TRBJ2-3
clone size: -
D gene: TRBD1
CDR3 protein: CASSTDRGRDTQYF
CDR3 DNA: TGCGCCAGCAGCACGGACAGGGGCCGAGATACGCAGTATTTT

V gene: TRBV20-1
CDR3 length: 11
J gene: TRBJ1-4
clone size: few
D gene: -
CDR3 protein: CSARDVGKLFF
CDR3 DNA: TGCAGTGCTAGAGATGTGGGGAAACTGTTTTTT

V gene: TRBV11-2
CDR3 length: 20
J gene: TRBJ2-1
clone size: -
D gene: -
CDR3 protein: CASSPSRGPGYLSSYNEQFF
CDR3 DNA: TGTGCCAGCAGCCCCTCCCGGGGACCGGGATACCTCAGCTCCTACAATGAGCAGTTCTTC

V gene: TRBV20-1
CDR3 length: 12
J gene: TRBJ2-1
clone size: many
D gene: -
CDR3 protein: CSAQSSYNEQFF
CDR3 DNA: TGCAGTGCTCAAAGCTCCTACAATGAGCAGTTCTTC

V gene: TRBV6-2/TRBV6-3
CDR3 length: 12
J gene: TRBJ2-1
clone size: few
D gene: -
CDR3 protein: CASSYSDREQFF
CDR3 DNA: TGTGCCAGCAGTTACTCGGACAGAGAGCAGTTCTTC

V gene: TRBV6-5
CDR3 length: 16
J gene: TRBJ1-6
clone size: -
D gene: TRBD1
CDR3 protein: CASSYYNRGFDSPLHF
CDR3 DNA: TGTGCCAGCAGTTACTATAACAGGGGATTTGATTCACCCCTCCACTTT

V gene: TRBV18
CDR3 length: 15
J gene: TRBJ1-2
clone size: -
D gene: TRBD1
CDR3 protein: CASSLSRDRVLGYTF
CDR3 DNA: TGTGCCAGCTCACTATCGAGGGACAGAGTTCTAGGCTACACCTTC

V gene: TRBV12-3/TRBV12-4
CDR3 length: 14
J gene: TRBJ1-6
clone size: many
D gene: -
CDR3 protein: CASTLGQINSPLHF
CDR3 DNA: TGTGCCAGCACCTTAGGACAGATTAATTCACCCCTCCACTTT

V gene: TRBV12-3/TRBV12-4
CDR3 length: 15
J gene: TRBJ2-3
clone size: few
D gene: TRBD2
CDR3 protein: CASNPSGRGPDTQYF
CDR3 DNA: TGTGCCAGCAATCCTAGCGGGAGGGGCCCAGATACGCAGTATTTT

V gene: TRBV27
CDR3 length: 15
J gene: TRBJ2-7
clone size: few
D gene: -
CDR3 protein: CASSQGLWGSYEQYF
CDR3 DNA: TGTGCCAGCAGCCAAGGACTTTGGGGGTCCTACGAGCAGTACTTC

V gene: TRBV12-3/TRBV12-4
CDR3 length: 15
J gene: TRBJ2-3
clone size: -
D gene: -
CDR3 protein: CASSLILGATDTQYF
CDR3 DNA: TGTGCCAGCAGTTTAATCCTAGGCGCCACAGATACGCAGTATTTT

V gene: TRBV5-1
CDR3 length: 16
J gene: TRBJ1-5
clone size: few
D gene: -
CDR3 protein: CASSLGPGYSNQPQHF
CDR3 DNA: TGCGCCAGCAGCTTGGGTCCGGGGTATAGCAATCAGCCCCAGCATTTT

V gene: TRBV29-1
CDR3 length: 12
J gene: TRBJ2-3
clone size: -
D gene: -
CDR3 protein: CSVSSGEDTQYF
CDR3 DNA: TGCAGCGTTTCCTCAGGGGAAGATACGCAGTATTTT

V gene: TRBV7-8
CDR3 length: 17
J gene: TRBJ2-3
clone size: -
D gene: TRBD2
CDR3 protein: CASSLEGGGRARDTQYF
CDR3 DNA: TGTGCCAGCAGCTTAGAAGGTGGCGGGAGGGCCAGAGATACGCAGTATTTT

V gene: TRBV11-1
CDR3 length: 18
J gene: TRBJ1-2
clone size: -
D gene: -
CDR3 protein: CASSTSSPQGRANYGYTF
CDR3 DNA: TGTGCCAGCAGCACAAGCTCACCCCAGGGTCGGGCTAACTATGGCTACACCTTC

V gene: TRBV7-2
CDR3 length: 13
J gene: TRBJ2-3
clone size: -
D gene: -
CDR3 protein: CASSLSLPVTQYF
CDR3 DNA: TGTGCCAGCAGCTTGAGTCTTCCCGTTACGCAGTATTTT

V gene: TRBV5-1
CDR3 length: 14
J gene: TRBJ2-3
clone size: -
D gene: TRBD2
CDR3 protein: CASSGGLDPDTQYF
CDR3 DNA: TGCGCCAGCAGCGGTGGACTAGATCCAGATACGCAGTATTTT

V gene: TRBV5-1
CDR3 length: 12
J gene: TRBJ1-1
clone size: few
D gene: TRBD1
CDR3 protein: CASSRGQGYAFF
CDR3 DNA: TGCGCCAGCAGCAGAGGACAGGGGTACGCTTTCTTT

V gene: TRBV30
CDR3 length: 14
J gene: TRBJ2-1
clone size: few
D gene: TRBD2
CDR3 protein: CAWSFGTIYNEQFF
CDR3 DNA: TGTGCCTGGAGTTTCGGGACTATCTACAATGAGCAGTTCTTC

V gene: TRBV10-3
CDR3 length: 15
J gene: TRBJ2-7
clone size: few
D gene: -
CDR3 protein: CAISRDSPWKEEQYF
CDR3 DNA: TGTGCCATCAGTCGGGACTCCCCATGGAAGGAGGAGCAGTACTTC

V gene: TRBV10-3
CDR3 length: 14
J gene: TRBJ2-5
clone size: -
D gene: -
CDR3 protein: CAISQSLYQETQYF
CDR3 DNA: TGTGCCATTTCCCAGAGCCTGTACCAAGAGACCCAGTACTTC

V gene: TRBV24-1
CDR3 length: 12
J gene: TRBJ2-1
clone size: few
D gene: -
CDR3 protein: CATSGQTNEQFF
CDR3 DNA: TGTGCCACCAGCGGACAGACCAATGAGCAGTTCTTC

V gene: TRBV12-3/TRBV12-4
CDR3 length: 14
J gene: TRBJ2-1
clone size: -
D gene: -
CDR3 protein: CASSSYVTGNEQFF
CDR3 DNA: TGTGCCAGCAGTTCATACGTAACGGGGAATGAGCAGTTCTTC

V gene: TRBV11-3
CDR3 length: 11
J gene: TRBJ2-3
clone size: -
D gene: -
CDR3 protein: CASSFKGTQYF
CDR3 DNA: TGTGCCAGCAGCTTTAAGGGAACGCAGTATTTT

V gene: TRBV25-1
CDR3 length: 15
J gene: TRBJ1-4
clone size: -
D gene: -
CDR3 protein: CASSEPGSRNEKLFF
CDR3 DNA: TGTGCCAGCAGTGAACCAGGGTCCCGTAATGAAAAACTGTTTTTT

V gene: TRBV7-2
CDR3 length: 16
J gene: TRBJ2-2
clone size: few
D gene: TRBD2
CDR3 protein: CASSFTGTSGPGELFF
CDR3 DNA: TGTGCCAGCAGCTTTACCGGGACTAGCGGACCCGGGGAGCTGTTTTTT

V gene: TRBV5-6
CDR3 length: 14
J gene: TRBJ2-7
clone size: -
D gene: -
CDR3 protein: CASSLVDFYTEQYF
CDR3 DNA: TGTGCCAGCAGCTTGGTGGACTTCTATACCGAGCAGTACTTC

V gene: TRBV20-1
CDR3 length: 15
J gene: TRBJ1-2
clone size: many
D gene: -
CDR3 protein: CSARGYIPGAYGYTF
CDR3 DNA: TGCAGTGCTAGAGGTTACATTCCGGGGGCGTACGGCTACACCTTC

V gene: TRBV9
CDR3 length: 12
J gene: TRBJ2-2
clone size: -
D gene: -
CDR3 protein: CASGQTGGELFF
CDR3 DNA: TGTGCCAGCGGACAAACGGGCGGGGAGCTGTTTTTT

V gene: TRBV20-1
CDR3 length: 13
J gene: TRBJ2-3
clone size: few
D gene: -
CDR3 protein: CSAGWVIADTQYF
CDR3 DNA: TGCAGTGCCGGTTGGGTAATCGCAGATACGCAGTATTTT

V gene: TRBV10-3
CDR3 length: 13
J gene: TRBJ2-2
clone size: few
D gene: -
CDR3 protein: CAINQGNTGELFF
CDR3 DNA: TGTGCCATCAATCAGGGTAACACCGGGGAGCTGTTTTTT

V gene: TRBV7-3
CDR3 length: 15
J gene: TRBJ2-1
clone size: -
D gene: -
CDR3 protein: CASSPLEGPYNEQFF
CDR3 DNA: TGTGCCAGCAGCCCCCTCGAGGGGCCCTACAATGAGCAGTTCTTC

V gene: TRBV6-5
CDR3 length: 15
J gene: TRBJ2-3
clone size: -
D gene: TRBD2
CDR3 protein: CASSYRTSGTDTQYF
CDR3 DNA: TGTGCCAGCAGTTACCGGACTAGCGGCACAGATACGCAGTATTTT

V gene: TRBV2
CDR3 length: 14
J gene: TRBJ2-3
clone size: few
D gene: TRBD2
CDR3 protein: CASKRGLETDTQYF
CDR3 DNA: TGTGCCAGCAAGCGGGGCTTGGAAACAGATACGCAGTATTTT

V gene: TRBV20-1
CDR3 length: 17
J gene: TRBJ2-1
clone size: -
D gene: TRBD2
CDR3 protein: CSAILLAGGSSYNEQFF
CDR3 DNA: TGCAGTGCTATACTACTAGCGGGGGGGAGCTCCTACAATGAGCAGTTCTTC

V gene: TRBV10-3
CDR3 length: 11
J gene: TRBJ2-3
clone size: -
D gene: -
CDR3 protein: CAISRADTQYF
CDR3 DNA: TGTGCCATCAGTAGGGCAGATACGCAGTATTTT

V gene: TRBV5-1
CDR3 length: 14
J gene: TRBJ2-7
clone size: few
D gene: -
CDR3 protein: CASSFETLSYEQYF
CDR3 DNA: TGCGCCAGCAGCTTTGAGACACTTTCCTACGAGCAGTACTTC

V gene: TRBV5-1
CDR3 length: 14
J gene: TRBJ1-1
clone size: -
D gene: TRBD1
CDR3 protein: CASSASTGLTEAFF
CDR3 DNA: TGCGCCAGCAGCGCCTCGACAGGGCTCACTGAAGCTTTCTTT

V gene: TRBV29-1
CDR3 length: 14
J gene: TRBJ2-1
clone size: few
D gene: -
CDR3 protein: CSVVGGGPYNEQFF
CDR3 DNA: TGCAGCGTTGTCGGAGGTGGGCCTTACAATGAGCAGTTCTTC

V gene: TRBV20-1
CDR3 length: 14
J gene: TRBJ2-1
clone size: few
D gene: -
CDR3 protein: CSARVWSTYNEQFF
CDR3 DNA: TGCAGTGCTAGAGTTTGGTCTACCTACAATGAGCAGTTCTTC

V gene: TRBV3-1
CDR3 length: 14
J gene: TRBJ2-1
clone size: -
D gene: -
CDR3 protein: CASSLRTGSNEQFF
CDR3 DNA: TGTGCCAGCAGCTTGCGGACGGGGAGCAATGAGCAGTTCTTC

V gene: TRBV10-3
CDR3 length: 16
J gene: TRBJ2-1
clone size: -
D gene: TRBD2
CDR3 protein: CAISDLERTSGNEQFF
CDR3 DNA: TGTGCCATCAGTGACCTCGAGCGGACTAGCGGGAATGAGCAGTTCTTC

V gene: TRBV12-3/TRBV12-4
CDR3 length: 15
J gene: TRBJ2-3
clone size: -
D gene: TRBD2
CDR3 protein: CASSLWTSGTDTQYF
CDR3 DNA: TGTGCCAGCAGTCTTTGGACTAGCGGGACAGATACGCAGTATTTT

V gene: TRBV5-1
CDR3 length: 13
J gene: TRBJ2-7
clone size: -
D gene: TRBD2
CDR3 protein: CASTSGRGSEQYF
CDR3 DNA: TGCGCCAGCACCTCGGGGAGGGGTAGCGAGCAGTACTTC